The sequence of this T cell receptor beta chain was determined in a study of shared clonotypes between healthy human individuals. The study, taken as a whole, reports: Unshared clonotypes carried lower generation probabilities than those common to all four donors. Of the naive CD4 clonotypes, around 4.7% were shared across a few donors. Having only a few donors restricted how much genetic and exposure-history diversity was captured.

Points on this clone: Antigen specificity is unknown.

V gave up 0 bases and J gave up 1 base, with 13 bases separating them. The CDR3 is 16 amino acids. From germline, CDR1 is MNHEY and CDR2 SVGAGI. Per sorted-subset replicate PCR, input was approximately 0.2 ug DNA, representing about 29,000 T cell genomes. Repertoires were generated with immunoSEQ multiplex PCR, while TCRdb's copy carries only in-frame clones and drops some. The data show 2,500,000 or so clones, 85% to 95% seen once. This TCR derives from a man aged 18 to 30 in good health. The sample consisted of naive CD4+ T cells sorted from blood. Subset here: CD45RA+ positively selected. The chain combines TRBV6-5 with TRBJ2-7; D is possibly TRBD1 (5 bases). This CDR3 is CASSYSSQGPSYEQYF. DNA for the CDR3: TGTGCCAGCAGTTACTCGTCCCAGGGTCCATCCTACGAGCAGTACTTC.